This is a list of T cell receptor beta chains from one sample in a study of T-cell memory formation after mild COVID-19. TCRdb reanalysed the 5' RACE reads using MiXCR and keeps one entry per CDR3 protein. This table has fewer than 150,000 distinct CDR3 sequences, over 15% appearing once. The specimen was PBMCs or a T cell subset sorted from them (not recorded which). Source of these receptors: a man younger than 35 who had mild COVID-19 (a few samples of this study predate the infection). Cell type and time point are not known. The CDR3 runs from the conserved cysteine through the conserved F or W. A D gene is named only where the DNA matches it firmly. Where a row states a size, it is once, few, many or the class of an expanded clone; other rows omit it.

TRBV10-3	-	TRBJ1-1	TRBD1	CAIRKGTGTMNTEAFF	TGTGCCATCAGGAAAGGGACAGGGACGATGAACACTGAAGCTTTCTTT
TRBV5-1	-	TRBJ2-7	TRBD1	CASSFRDSVYEQYF	TGCGCCAGCAGCTTCCGGGACAGTGTCTACGAGCAGTACTTC
TRBV7-8	few	TRBJ1-3	TRBD1	CASTEQGAVSGNTIYF	TGTGCCAGCACCGAACAGGGGGCCGTCTCTGGAAACACCATATATTTT
TRBV6-5	few	TRBJ2-1	TRBD2	CASSYSGQGGMNEQFF	TGTGCCAGCAGTTACTCGGGGCAGGGAGGGATGAATGAGCAGTTCTTC
TRBV6-5	-	TRBJ1-5	-	CASSYSRGFGGNQPQHF	TGTGCCAGCAGTTACTCCCGGGGGTTTGGTGGCAATCAGCCCCAGCATTTT
TRBV7-8	-	TRBJ2-5	-	CASSLAQGHPETQYF	TGTGCCAGCAGCTTAGCTCAGGGCCATCCAGAGACCCAGTACTTC
TRBV9	few	TRBJ1-4	-	CASSVATGFEEKLFF	TGTGCCAGCAGCGTAGCTACGGGGTTCGAGGAAAAACTGTTTTTT
TRBV6-5	few	TRBJ2-1	TRBD2	CASSRRVIAGGFEEQFF	TGTGCCAGCAGTAGACGCGTCATAGCGGGGGGATTCGAGGAGCAGTTCTTC
TRBV6-2/TRBV6-3	few	TRBJ2-2	-	CASSFGAADTGELFF	TGTGCCAGCAGTTTCGGGGCAGCGGACACCGGGGAGCTGTTTTTT
TRBV6-2/TRBV6-3	-	TRBJ2-2	-	CAIQRTDRDTGELFF	TGTGCCATCCAAAGAACGGACAGAGACACCGGGGAGCTGTTTTTT